This TCR beta chain was obtained from a study of T cell changes during pregnancy in multiple sclerosis. The method was immunoSEQ multiplex PCR; TCRdb's version includes in-frame clones alone and lacks a portion of them. Of approximately 97,000 clones in the sample, roughly nine tenths were seen once. Sequenced material: peripheral blood, taken in the second trimester of pregnancy. This TCR was recovered from a female donor in good health, enrolled as a control in a pregnancy study.

The CDR3 is CASSRRQGSEADTQYF. The CDR3 nucleotides are TGTGCCAGCAGCCGTCGCCAGGGCTCGGAAGCAGATACGCAGTATTTT. The chain uses TRBV14 and TRBJ2-3; TRBD1 is a possible D gene (5 bases). The CDR3 runs to 16 residues. Germline V gene data show CDR1 as SGHDN and CDR2 as FVKESK. The V gene lost 4 bases and the J gene lost 4 bases, with 18 bases spanning the gap.